These T cell receptor beta chains were read from a single sample in a study of blood T cells in healthy people across ages. One entry per CDR3 protein results from TCRdb running MiXCR on the 5' RACE reads. Of 700,000 or so distinct CDR3 sequences detected, approximately 22% appear once; the ten largest clones hold roughly a fifth. The sequenced material came from blood. These receptors all come from a man between 65 and 85 years old in good health. Both conserved end residues are part of each CDR3. Each record gives: V gene, clone size, J gene, D gene, CDR3 DNA, CDR3 protein. A D gene is named only where the DNA matches it firmly. Not all rows give a size; the values are once, few, many and, for expanded clones, a class.

>TRBV5-1|many|TRBJ2-3|-
TGCGCCAGCACCCGGGACTTCCTTAGCACAGATACGCAGTATTTT
CASTRDFLSTDTQYF
>TRBV18|many|TRBJ2-2|-
TGTGCCAGCAGCCCAGGGATCGGGGAGCTGTTTTTT
CASSPGIGELFF
>TRBV5-6|-|TRBJ2-7|-
TGTGCCAGCAGCTTGGGGGAGGTGCCCTACGAGCAGTACTTC
CASSLGEVPYEQYF
>TRBV4-2|few|TRBJ1-1|-
TGTGCCAGCAGCTTAGGTCCTGAGGGGACTGAAGCTTTCTTT
CASSLGPEGTEAFF
>TRBV20-1|-|TRBJ2-3|-
TGCAGTGCTATCGGACCGTTAAGCACAGATACGCAGTATTTT
CSAIGPLSTDTQYF
>TRBV18|few|TRBJ1-3|-
TGTGCCAGCTCACCACCCCTAATAGTCTCTGGAAACACCATATATTTT
CASSPPLIVSGNTIYF
>TRBV7-8|few|TRBJ2-5|-
TGTGCCAGCAGCTTAGTGCCTGTGGAGACCCAGTACTTC
CASSLVPVETQYF
>TRBV5-1|-|TRBJ2-1|-
TGCGCCAGCAGCTTGGCCCTGGATTCCTACAATGAACAGTTCTTC
CASSLALDSYNEQFF
>TRBV4-1|-|TRBJ2-1|TRBD2
TGCGCCAGCAGCCAAGATTGGACTAGCGGGATTGATGAGCAGTTCTTC
CASSQDWTSGIDEQFF
>TRBV2|once|TRBJ2-7|-
TGTGCCAGCAGTGCGGACAGTGCCTACGAGCAGTACTTC
CASSADSAYEQYF
>TRBV29-1|few|TRBJ2-5|-
TGCGGCGTTGAGCATGGCAGTTGGTACCAAGAGACCCAGTACTTC
CGVEHGSWYQETQYF
>TRBV18|few|TRBJ2-5|-
TGTGCCAGCTCACCGAAGCAGACCCAGTACTTC
CASSPKQTQYF
>TRBV5-5|-|TRBJ1-1|TRBD1
TGTGCCAGCAGCTTGAGGGACAGGGGCCCGAACACTGAAGCTTTCTTT
CASSLRDRGPNTEAFF
>TRBV4-3|many|TRBJ2-1|TRBD1
TGCGCCAGCAGCCAAGCGCACAGGGGGAATGAGCAGTTCTTC
CASSQAHRGNEQFF